The rows below give T cell receptor beta chains drawn from one sample of a study of T-cell memory formation after mild COVID-19. TCRdb processed the 5' RACE reads anew with MiXCR; each CDR3 protein has one entry. This repertoire shows about 340,000 distinct CDR3 sequences, more than 20% found once; its top ten account for around 13%. Source material: PBMCs or a T cell subset sorted from them (not recorded which). The receptors stem from an adult woman who had mild COVID-19 (a few samples of this study predate the infection). Cell type and time point are not known. Both conserved end residues are part of each CDR3. D genes are given only for firm matches. The size field is filled for only some rows; it gives once, few, many or a size class.

CASSISGRIGDTQYF	TGTGCCAGTAGTATCAGCGGGAGAATCGGCGATACGCAGTATTTT	TRBD2	few	TRBJ2-3	TRBV19
CASSYALGVGRNEQFF	TGTGCCAGCAGTTACGCCTTGGGAGTGGGGCGCAATGAGCAGTTCTTC	NA	few	TRBJ2-1	TRBV6-5
CASSWGQVHTEAFF	TGTGCCAGCAGCTGGGGACAGGTCCACACTGAAGCTTTCTTT	TRBD1	NA	TRBJ1-1	TRBV7-9
CATVGGKDYGYTF	TGTGCCACCGTGGGAGGGAAGGACTATGGCTACACCTTC	NA	few	TRBJ1-2	TRBV6-5
CASSLIRAGEAFF	TGTGCCAGCAGCTTGATAAGGGCCGGTGAAGCTTTCTTT	NA	once	TRBJ1-1	TRBV5-6
CASSLARRGPRTEAFF	TGCGCCAGCAGCTTGGCCCGGAGGGGCCCCCGCACTGAAGCTTTCTTT	NA	few	TRBJ1-1	TRBV5-1
CASTLSGGSLNYGYTF	TGTGCCAGCACCCTTAGCGGGGGCAGCCTTAACTATGGCTACACCTTC	NA	few	TRBJ1-2	TRBV7-2
CASSQVAQLAGEIEQYF	TGTGCCAGCAGCCAAGTGGCCCAACTAGCGGGGGAGATCGAGCAGTACTTC	TRBD2	few	TRBJ2-7	TRBV4-2
CASSGFRDTKYQETQYF	TGCGCCAGCAGTGGATTCCGGGACACTAAGTACCAAGAGACCCAGTACTTC	NA	NA	TRBJ2-5	TRBV5-1
CASSLRTGEANYGYTF	TGTGCCAGCAGCTTACGGACAGGGGAAGCTAACTATGGCTACACCTTC	TRBD1	few	TRBJ1-2	TRBV7-2
CSARVGGSGELFF	TGCAGTGCTAGAGTCGGGGGTTCCGGGGAGCTGTTTTTT	NA	few	TRBJ2-2	TRBV20-1
CASSSDGDEQFF	TGTGCCAGCAGCTCTGATGGGGATGAGCAGTTCTTC	NA	NA	TRBJ2-1	TRBV7-9
CATSDLRGETQYF	TGTGCCACCAGTGACCTGAGGGGGGAGACCCAGTACTTC	NA	few	TRBJ2-5	TRBV24-1
CATSEGPLSSLYNEQFF	TGTGCCACCAGTGAGGGACCACTCTCCTCCCTCTACAATGAGCAGTTCTTC	NA	NA	TRBJ2-1	TRBV24-1
CASSSTGGWDSPLHF	TGTGCCAGCAGCTCCACAGGGGGCTGGGATTCACCCCTCCACTTT	TRBD1	NA	TRBJ1-6	TRBV7-3
CASTSGWGVDNEQFF	TGTGCCAGCACCTCTGGGTGGGGTGTGGACAATGAGCAGTTCTTC	NA	few	TRBJ2-1	TRBV27
CASSLGVNSPLHF	TGTGCCAGCAGCTTGGGCGTTAATTCACCCCTCCACTTT	NA	NA	TRBJ1-6	TRBV7-8
CSARGGGNEAFF	TGCAGTGCTAGGGGCGGGGGGAATGAAGCTTTCTTT	NA	NA	TRBJ1-1	TRBV20-1
CSARNQGSHGYTF	TGCAGTGCTAGGAATCAAGGTTCCCATGGCTACACCTTC	NA	few	TRBJ1-2	TRBV20-1
CASSRRGPGTQYF	TGTGCCAGCAGCCGACGGGGACCGGGGACCCAGTACTTC	NA	NA	TRBJ2-5	TRBV3-1
CASSPRGGYIQYF	TGTGCCAGCAGCCCCCGGGGGGGATACATTCAGTACTTC	TRBD2	NA	TRBJ2-4	TRBV7-9
CATSNGTGSYEQYF	TGCGCCACCTCTAACGGGACAGGGTCCTACGAGCAGTACTTC	TRBD1	NA	TRBJ2-7	TRBV5-1